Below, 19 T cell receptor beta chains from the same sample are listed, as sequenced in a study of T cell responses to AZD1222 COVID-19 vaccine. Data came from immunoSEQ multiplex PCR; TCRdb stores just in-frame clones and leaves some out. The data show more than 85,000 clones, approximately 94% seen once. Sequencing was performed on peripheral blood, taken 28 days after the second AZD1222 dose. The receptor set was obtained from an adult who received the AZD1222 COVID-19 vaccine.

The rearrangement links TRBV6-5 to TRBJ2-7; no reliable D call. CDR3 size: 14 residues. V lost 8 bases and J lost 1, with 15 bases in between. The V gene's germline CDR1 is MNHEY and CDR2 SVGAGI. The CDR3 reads CASLPRFTSYEQYF. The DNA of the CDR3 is TGTGCCAGCCTCCCCCGATTCACGTCCTACGAGCAGTACTTC.

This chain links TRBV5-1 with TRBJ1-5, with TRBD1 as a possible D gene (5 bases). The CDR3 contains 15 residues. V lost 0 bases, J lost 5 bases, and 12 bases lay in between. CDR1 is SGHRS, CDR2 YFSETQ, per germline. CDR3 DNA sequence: TGCGCCAGCAGCTTGGAACTTACCAGGGATCAGCCCCAGCATTTT. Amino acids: CASSLELTRDQPQHF.

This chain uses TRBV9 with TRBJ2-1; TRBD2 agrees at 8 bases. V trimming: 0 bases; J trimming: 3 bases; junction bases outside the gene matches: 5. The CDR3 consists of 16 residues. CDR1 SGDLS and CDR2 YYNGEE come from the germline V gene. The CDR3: CASSVGSGGFYNEQFF. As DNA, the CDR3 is TGTGCCAGCAGCGTAGGGTCGGGGGGGTTCTACAATGAGCAGTTCTTC.

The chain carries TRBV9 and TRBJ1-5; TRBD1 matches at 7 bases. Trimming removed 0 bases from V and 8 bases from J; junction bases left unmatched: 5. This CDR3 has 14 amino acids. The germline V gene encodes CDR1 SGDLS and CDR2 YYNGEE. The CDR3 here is CASSVVGGTEPQHF. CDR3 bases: TGTGCCAGCAGCGTAGTTGGAGGGACAGAGCCCCAGCATTTT.

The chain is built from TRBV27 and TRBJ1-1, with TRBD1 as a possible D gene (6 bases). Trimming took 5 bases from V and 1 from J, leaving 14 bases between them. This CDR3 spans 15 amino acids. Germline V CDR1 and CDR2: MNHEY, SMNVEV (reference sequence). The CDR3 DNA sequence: TGTGCCAGCAGTGCCGCTGGACAGAGGAACACTGAAGCTTTCTTT. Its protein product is CASSAAGQRNTEAFF.

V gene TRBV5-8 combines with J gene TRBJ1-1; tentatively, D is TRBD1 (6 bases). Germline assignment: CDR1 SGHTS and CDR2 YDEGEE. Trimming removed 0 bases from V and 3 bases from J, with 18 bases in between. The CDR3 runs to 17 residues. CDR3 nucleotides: TGTGCCAGCAGCTTGGACCTGGGGGGACACGGGTACACTGAAGCTTTCTTT. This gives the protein CASSLDLGGHGYTEAFF. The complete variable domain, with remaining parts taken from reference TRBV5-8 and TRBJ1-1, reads EAGVTQSPTHLIKTRGQQATLRCSPISGHTSVYWYQQALGLGLQFLLWYDEGEERNRGNFPPRFSGRQFPNYSSELNVNALELEDSALYLCASSLDLGGHGYTEAFFGQGTRLTVV.

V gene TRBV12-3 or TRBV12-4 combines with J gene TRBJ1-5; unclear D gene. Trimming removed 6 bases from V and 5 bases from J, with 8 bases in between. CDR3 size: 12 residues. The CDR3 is CASSLRDQPQHF. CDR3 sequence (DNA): TGTGCCAGCAGCTTAAGGGATCAGCCCCAGCATTTT.

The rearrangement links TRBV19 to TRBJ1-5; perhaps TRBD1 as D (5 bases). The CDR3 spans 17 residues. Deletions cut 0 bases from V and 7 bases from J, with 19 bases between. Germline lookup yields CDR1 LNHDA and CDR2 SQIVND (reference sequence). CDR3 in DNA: TGTGCCAGTAGTATAGATCGGAACCAGGGCGTCGGGCAGCCCCAGCATTTT. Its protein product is CASSIDRNQGVGQPQHF.

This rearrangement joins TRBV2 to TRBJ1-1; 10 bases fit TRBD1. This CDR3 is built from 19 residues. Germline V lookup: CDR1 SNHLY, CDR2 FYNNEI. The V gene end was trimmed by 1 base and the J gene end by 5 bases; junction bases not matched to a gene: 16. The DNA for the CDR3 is TGTGCCAGCAGTGAAGGACAGGGGGCACGATTATTTTTTTTGACTGAAGCTTTCTTT. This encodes CASSEGQGARLFFLTEAFF.

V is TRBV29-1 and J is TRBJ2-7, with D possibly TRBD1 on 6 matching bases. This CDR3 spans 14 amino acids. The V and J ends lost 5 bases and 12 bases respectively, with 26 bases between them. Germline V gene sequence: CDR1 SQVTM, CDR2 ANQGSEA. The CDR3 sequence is CSVSPEQDRGRRYF. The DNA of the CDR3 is TGCAGCGTTTCGCCAGAGCAGGACAGAGGTCGGCGGTACTTC.

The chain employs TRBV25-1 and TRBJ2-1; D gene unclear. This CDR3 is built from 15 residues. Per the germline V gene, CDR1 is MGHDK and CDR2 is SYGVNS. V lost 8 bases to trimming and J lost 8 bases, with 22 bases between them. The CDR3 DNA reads TGTGCCAGCGGCCCCGTGGAGATCGGCCGCGATGAGCAGTTCTTC. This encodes CASGPVEIGRDEQFF.

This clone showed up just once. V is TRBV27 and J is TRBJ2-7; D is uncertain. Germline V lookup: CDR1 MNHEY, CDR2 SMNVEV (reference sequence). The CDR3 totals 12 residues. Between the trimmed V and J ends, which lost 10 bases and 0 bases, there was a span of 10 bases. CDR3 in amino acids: CATSASSYEQYF. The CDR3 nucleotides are TGTGCCACTTCCGCTAGCTCCTACGAGCAGTACTTC.

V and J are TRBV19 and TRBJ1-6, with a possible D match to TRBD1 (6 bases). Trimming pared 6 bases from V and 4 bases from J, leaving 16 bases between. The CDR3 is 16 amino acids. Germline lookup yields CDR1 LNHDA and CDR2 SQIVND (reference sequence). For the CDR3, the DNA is TGTGCCAGTAGCCCCATCGGGGGCTCTTATAATTCACCCCTCCACTTT. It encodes CASSPIGGSYNSPLHF.

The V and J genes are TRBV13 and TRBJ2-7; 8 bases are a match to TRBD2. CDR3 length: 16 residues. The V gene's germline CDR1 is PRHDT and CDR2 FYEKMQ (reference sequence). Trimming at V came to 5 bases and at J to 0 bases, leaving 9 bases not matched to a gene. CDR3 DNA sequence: TGTGCCAGCAGCGACAACGCGGGGGGAAGCTCCTACGAGCAGTACTTC. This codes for CASSDNAGGSSYEQYF.

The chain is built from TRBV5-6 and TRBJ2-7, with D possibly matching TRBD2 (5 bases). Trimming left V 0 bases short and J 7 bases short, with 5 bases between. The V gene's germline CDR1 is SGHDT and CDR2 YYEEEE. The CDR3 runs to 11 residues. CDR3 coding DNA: TGTGCCAGCAGCTTGGGAGGGGAGCAGTACTTC. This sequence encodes CASSLGGEQYF.

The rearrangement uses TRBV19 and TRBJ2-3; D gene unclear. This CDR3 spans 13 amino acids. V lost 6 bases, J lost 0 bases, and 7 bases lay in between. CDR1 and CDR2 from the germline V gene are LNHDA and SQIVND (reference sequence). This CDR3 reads CASSGSSTDTQYF. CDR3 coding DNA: TGTGCCAGTAGCGGCTCTAGCACAGATACGCAGTATTTT.

The CDR3 reads CASSLLGPPNSPLHF. The CDR3 bases are TGTGCCAGCAGTCTCTTAGGGCCGCCCAATTCACCCCTCCACTTT. V gene TRBV2 combines with J gene TRBJ1-6, with D uncertain. Germline assignment: CDR1 SNHLY and CDR2 FYNNEI. V lost 5 bases to trimming and J lost 7 bases, with 15 bases between them. CDR3 length: 15 residues.

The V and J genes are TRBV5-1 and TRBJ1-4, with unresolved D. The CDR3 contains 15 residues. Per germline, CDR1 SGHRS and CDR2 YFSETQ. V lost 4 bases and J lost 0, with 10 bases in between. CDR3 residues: CASSPAFPTNEKLFF. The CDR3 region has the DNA TGCGCCAGCAGCCCGGCATTCCCAACTAATGAAAAACTGTTTTTT.

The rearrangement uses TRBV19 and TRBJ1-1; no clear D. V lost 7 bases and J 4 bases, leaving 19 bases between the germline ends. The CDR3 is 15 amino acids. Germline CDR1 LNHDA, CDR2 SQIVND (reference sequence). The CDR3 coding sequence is TGTGCCAGTAATCCGGATTGGCGACGTAGCACTGAAGCTTTCTTT. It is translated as CASNPDWRRSTEAFF.